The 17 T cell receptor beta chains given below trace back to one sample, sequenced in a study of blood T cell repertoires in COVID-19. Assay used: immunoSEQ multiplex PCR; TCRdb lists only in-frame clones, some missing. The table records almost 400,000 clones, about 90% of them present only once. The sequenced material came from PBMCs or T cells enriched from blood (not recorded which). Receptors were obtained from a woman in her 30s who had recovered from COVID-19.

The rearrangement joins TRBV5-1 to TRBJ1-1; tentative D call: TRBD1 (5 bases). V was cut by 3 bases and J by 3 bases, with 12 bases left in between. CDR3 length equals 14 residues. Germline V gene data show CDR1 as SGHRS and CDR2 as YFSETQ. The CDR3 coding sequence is TGCGCCAGCAGCTCCCAAAGGGGCTACACTGAAGCTTTCTTT. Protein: CASSSQRGYTEAFF.

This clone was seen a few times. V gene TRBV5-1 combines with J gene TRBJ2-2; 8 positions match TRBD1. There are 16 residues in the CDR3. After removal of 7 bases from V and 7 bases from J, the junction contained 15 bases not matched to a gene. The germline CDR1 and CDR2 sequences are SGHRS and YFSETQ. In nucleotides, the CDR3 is TGCGCCAGCCAGGAATCGGACAGGGCGGGCGGCGGGGAGCTGTTTTTT. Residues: CASQESDRAGGGELFF.

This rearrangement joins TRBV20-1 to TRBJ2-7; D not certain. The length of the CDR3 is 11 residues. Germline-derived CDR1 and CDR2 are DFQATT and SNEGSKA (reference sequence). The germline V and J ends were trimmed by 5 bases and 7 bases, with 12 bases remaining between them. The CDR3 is CSAALEVEQYF. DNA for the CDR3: TGCAGTGCTGCCCTAGAGGTAGAGCAGTACTTC.

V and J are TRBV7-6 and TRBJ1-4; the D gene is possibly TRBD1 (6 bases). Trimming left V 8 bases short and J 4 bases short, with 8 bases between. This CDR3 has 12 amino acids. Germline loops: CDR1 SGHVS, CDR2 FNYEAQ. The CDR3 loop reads CASQGNNEKLFF. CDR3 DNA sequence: TGTGCCAGCCAGGGGAATAATGAAAAACTGTTTTTT.

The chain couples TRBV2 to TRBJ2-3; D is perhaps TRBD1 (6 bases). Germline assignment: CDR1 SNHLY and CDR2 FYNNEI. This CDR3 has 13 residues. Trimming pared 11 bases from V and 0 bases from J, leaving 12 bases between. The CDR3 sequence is CAYWTASTDTQYF. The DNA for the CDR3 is TGTGCCTACTGGACAGCTAGCACAGATACGCAGTATTTT.

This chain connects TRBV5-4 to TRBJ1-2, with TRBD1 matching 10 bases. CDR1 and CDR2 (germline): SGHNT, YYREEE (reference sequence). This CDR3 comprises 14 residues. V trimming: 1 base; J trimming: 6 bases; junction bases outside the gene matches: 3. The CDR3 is CASSLMGQGNGYTF. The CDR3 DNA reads TGTGCCAGCAGCTTGATGGGACAGGGGAATGGCTACACCTTC.

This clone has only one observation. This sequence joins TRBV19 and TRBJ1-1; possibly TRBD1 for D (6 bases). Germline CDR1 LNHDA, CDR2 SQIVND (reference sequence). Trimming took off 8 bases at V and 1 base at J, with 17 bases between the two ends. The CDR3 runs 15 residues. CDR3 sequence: CASSRGGVGNTEAFF. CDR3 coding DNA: TGTGCCAGTTCTAGGGGGGGCGTCGGGAACACTGAAGCTTTCTTT.

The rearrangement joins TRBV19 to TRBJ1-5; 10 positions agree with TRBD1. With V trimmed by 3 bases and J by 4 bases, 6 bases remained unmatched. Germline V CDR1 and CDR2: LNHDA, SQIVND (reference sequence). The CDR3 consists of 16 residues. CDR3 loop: CASSMHQGQGNQPQHF. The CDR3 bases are TGTGCCAGTAGTATGCACCAGGGACAGGGGAATCAGCCCCAGCATTTT.

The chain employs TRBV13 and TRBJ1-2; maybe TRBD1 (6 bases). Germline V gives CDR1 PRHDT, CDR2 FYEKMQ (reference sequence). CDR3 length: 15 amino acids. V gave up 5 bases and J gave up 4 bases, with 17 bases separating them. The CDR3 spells CASSPWSVRGYGYTF. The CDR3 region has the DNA TGTGCCAGCAGCCCATGGTCGGTCAGGGGCTATGGCTACACCTTC.

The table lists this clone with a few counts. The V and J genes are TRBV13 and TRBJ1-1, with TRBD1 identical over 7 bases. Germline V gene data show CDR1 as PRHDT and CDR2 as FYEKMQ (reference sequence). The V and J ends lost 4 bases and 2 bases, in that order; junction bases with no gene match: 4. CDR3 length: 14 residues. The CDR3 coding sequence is TGTGCCAGCAGCTACCGACAGGGAAACACTGAAGCTTTCTTT. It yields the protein CASSYRQGNTEAFF. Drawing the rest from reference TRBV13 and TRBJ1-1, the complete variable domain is AAGVIQSPRHLIKEKRETATLKCYPIPRHDTVYWYQQGPGQDPQFLISFYEKMQSDKGSIPDRFSAQQFSDYHSELNMSSLELGDSALYFCASSYRQGNTEAFFGQGTRLTVV.

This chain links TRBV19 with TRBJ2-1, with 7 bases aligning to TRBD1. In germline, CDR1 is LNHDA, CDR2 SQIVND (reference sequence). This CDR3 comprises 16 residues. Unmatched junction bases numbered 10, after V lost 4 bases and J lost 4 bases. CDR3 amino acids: CASSRAGTGAYNEQFF. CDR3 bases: TGTGCCAGTAGTAGGGCGGGTACAGGGGCATACAATGAGCAGTTCTTC.

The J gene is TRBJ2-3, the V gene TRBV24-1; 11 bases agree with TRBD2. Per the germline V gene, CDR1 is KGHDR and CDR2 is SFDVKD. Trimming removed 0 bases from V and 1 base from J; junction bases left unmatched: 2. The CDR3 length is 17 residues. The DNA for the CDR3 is TGTGCCACCAGTGATTTGGGGGGACTAGCGGGCACAGATACGCAGTATTTT. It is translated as CATSDLGGLAGTDTQYF.

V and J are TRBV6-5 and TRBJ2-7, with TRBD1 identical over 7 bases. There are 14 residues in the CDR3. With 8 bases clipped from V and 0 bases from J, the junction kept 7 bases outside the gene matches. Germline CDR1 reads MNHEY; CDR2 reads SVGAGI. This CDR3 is CASATDRISYEQYF. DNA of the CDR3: TGTGCCAGCGCCACGGACAGGATCTCCTACGAGCAGTACTTC.

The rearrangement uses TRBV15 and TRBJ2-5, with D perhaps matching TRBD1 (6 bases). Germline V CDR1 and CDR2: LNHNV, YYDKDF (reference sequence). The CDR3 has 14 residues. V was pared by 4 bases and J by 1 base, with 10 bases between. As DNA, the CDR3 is TGTGCCACCAGCAACAGGGCCGTCCAAGAGACCCAGTACTTC. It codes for CATSNRAVQETQYF.

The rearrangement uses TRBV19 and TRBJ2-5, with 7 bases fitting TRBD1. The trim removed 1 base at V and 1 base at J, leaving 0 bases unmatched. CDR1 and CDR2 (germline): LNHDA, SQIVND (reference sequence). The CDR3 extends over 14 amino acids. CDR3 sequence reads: CASSIGQGQETQYF. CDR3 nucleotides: TGTGCCAGTAGTATAGGACAGGGCCAAGAGACCCAGTACTTC.

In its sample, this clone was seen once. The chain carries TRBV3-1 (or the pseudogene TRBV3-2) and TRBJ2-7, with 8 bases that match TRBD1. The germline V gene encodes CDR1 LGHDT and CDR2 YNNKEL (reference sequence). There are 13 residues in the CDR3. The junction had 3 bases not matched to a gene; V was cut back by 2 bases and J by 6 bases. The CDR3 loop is CASSQTGGGEQYF. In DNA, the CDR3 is TGTGCCAGCAGCCAAACAGGGGGTGGCGAGCAGTACTTC.

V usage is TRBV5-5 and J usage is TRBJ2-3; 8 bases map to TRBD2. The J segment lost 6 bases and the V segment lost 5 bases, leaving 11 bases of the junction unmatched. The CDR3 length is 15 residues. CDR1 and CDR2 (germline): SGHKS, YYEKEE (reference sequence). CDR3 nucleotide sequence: TGTGCCAGCAGTCATCGGGGGGGCCTCTCGGATACGCAGTATTTT. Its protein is CASSHRGGLSDTQYF.